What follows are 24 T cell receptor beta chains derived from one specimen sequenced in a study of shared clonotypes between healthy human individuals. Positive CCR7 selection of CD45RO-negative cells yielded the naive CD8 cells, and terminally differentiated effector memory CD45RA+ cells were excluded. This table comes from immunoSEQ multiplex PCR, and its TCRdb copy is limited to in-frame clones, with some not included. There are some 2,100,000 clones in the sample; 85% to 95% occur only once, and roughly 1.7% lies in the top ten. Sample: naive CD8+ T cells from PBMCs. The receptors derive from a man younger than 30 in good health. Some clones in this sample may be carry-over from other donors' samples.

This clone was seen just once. In DNA, the CDR3 is TGTGCCAGCAGCCAAGTCGGCGGGGCTATATACAATGAGCAGTTCTTC. Its protein is CASSQVGGAIYNEQFF. This chain joins TRBV4-2 and TRBJ2-1, with D possibly TRBD2 on 6 matching bases. The CDR3 is 16 residues long. Trimming shortened V by 1 base and J by 4 bases, and 14 bases separated the two germline ends. Germline CDR1 and CDR2: LGHNA and YNFKEQ.

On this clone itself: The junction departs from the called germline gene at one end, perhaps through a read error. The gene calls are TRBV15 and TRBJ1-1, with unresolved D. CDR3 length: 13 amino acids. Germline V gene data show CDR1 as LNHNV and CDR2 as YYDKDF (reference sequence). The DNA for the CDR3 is TGTGCCACCAGCAGAGATCAGAACTCTGAAGCTTTCTTT. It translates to CATSRDQNSEAFF.

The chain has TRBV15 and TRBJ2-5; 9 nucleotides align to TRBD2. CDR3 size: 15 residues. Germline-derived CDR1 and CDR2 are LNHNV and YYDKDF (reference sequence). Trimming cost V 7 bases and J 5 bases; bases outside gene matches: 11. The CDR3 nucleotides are TGTGCCACCATGGAAGCGGGAGGTGTCGGGGAGACCCAGTACTTC. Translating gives CATMEAGGVGETQYF.

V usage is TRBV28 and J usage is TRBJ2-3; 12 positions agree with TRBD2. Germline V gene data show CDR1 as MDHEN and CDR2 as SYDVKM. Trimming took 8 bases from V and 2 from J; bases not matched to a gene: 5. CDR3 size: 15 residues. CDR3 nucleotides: TGTGCCAGCTACGGACTAGCGGGAAACACAGATACGCAGTATTTT. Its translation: CASYGLAGNTDTQYF.

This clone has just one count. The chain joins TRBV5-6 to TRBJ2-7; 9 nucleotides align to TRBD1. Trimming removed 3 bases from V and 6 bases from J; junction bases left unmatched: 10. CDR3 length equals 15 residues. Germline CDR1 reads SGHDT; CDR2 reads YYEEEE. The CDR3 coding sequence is TGTGCCAGCAGCTCGGGACAGGGTAAACCCCTCGAGCAGTACTTC. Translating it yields CASSSGQGKPLEQYF.

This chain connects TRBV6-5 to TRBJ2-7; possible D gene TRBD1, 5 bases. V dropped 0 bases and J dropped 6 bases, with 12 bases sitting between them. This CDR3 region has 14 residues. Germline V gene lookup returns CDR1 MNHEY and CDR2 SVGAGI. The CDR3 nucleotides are TGTGCCAGCAGTTACTCCAGGGCCGGCGCCGAGCAGTACTTC. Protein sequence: CASSYSRAGAEQYF.

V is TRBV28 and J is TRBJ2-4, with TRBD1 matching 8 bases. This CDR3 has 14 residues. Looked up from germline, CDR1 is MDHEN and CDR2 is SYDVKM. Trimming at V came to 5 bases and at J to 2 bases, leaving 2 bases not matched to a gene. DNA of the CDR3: TGTGCCAGCAGTCGGACAGGGACCAAAAACATTCAGTACTTC. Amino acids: CASSRTGTKNIQYF.

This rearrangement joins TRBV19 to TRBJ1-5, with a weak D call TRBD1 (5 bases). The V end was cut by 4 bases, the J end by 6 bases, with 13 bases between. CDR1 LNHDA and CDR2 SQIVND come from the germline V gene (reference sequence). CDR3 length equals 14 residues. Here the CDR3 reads CASSTAGLVQPQHF. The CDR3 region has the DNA TGTGCCAGTAGTACCGCAGGGTTGGTTCAGCCCCAGCATTTT.

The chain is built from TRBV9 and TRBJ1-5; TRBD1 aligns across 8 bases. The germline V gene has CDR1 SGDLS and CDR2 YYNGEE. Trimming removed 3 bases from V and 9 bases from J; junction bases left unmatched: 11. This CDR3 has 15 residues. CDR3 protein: CASSASDRAQGPQHF. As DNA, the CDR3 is TGTGCCAGCAGCGCATCGGACAGGGCCCAGGGGCCCCAGCATTTT.

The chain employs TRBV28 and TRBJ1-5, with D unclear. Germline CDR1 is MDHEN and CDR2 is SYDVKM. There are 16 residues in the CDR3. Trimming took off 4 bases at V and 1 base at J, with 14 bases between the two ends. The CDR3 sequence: CASSSPAESSNQPQHF. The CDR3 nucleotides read TGTGCCAGCAGTTCACCCGCTGAATCGAGCAATCAGCCCCAGCATTTT.

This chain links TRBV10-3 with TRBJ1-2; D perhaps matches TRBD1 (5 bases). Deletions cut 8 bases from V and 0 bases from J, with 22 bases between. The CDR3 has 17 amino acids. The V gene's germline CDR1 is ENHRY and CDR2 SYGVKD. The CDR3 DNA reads TGTGCCATCGGTCGCGGGGACCCCACAGAATCTAACTATGGCTACACCTTC. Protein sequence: CAIGRGDPTESNYGYTF.

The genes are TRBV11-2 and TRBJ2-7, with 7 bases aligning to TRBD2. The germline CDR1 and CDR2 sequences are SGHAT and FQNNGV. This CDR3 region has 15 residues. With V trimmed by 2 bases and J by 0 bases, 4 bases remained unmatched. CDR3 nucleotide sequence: TGTGCCAGCAGCTTATTCCCGGGAGGCTCCTACGAGCAGTACTTC. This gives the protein CASSLFPGGSYEQYF.

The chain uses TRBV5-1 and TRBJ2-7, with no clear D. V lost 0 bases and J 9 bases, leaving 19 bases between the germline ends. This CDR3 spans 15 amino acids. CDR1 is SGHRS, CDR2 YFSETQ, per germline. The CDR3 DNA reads TGCGCCAGCAGCTTGGAGGCAGCCTCTACGAAGGGGCAGTACTTC. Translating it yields CASSLEAASTKGQYF.

CDR3 sequence: CASRPAGGPYNEQFF. The CDR3 DNA is TGTGCCAGCAGGCCAGCGGGAGGGCCCTACAATGAGCAGTTCTTC. This sequence joins TRBV7-9 and TRBJ2-1, with 10 nucleotides matching TRBD2. Trimming at V came to 6 bases and at J to 2 bases, leaving 4 bases not matched to a gene. CDR3 length: 15 residues. Looked up from germline, CDR1 is SEHNR and CDR2 is FQNEAQ (reference sequence).

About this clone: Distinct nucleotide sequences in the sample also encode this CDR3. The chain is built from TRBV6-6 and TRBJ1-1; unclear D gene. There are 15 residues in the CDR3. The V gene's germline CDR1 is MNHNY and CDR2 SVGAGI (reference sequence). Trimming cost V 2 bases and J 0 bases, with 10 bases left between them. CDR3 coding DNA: TGTGCCAGCAGTTACAGTGGAGGACTGAACACTGAAGCTTTCTTT. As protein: CASSYSGGLNTEAFF.

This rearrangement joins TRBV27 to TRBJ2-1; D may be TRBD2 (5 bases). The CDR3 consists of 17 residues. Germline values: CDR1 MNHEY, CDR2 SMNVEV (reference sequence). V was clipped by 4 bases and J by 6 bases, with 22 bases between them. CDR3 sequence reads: CASSSQRLGEYFNEQFF. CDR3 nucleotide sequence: TGTGCCAGCAGTTCCCAAAGACTGGGAGAGTATTTCAATGAGCAGTTCTTC.

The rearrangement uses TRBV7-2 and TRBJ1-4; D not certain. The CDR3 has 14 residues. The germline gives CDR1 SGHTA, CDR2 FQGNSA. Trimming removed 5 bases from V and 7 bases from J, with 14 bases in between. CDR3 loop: CASSPLGSSEKLFF. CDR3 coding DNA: TGTGCCAGCAGCCCGCTGGGGAGTTCTGAAAAACTGTTTTTT.

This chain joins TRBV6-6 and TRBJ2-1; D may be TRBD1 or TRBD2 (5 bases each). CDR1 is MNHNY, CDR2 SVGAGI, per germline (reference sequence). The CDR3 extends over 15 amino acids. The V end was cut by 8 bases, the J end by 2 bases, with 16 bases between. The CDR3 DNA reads TGTGCCAGCCGATCCCGGGACCGACCCTACAATGAGCAGTTCTTC. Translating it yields CASRSRDRPYNEQFF.

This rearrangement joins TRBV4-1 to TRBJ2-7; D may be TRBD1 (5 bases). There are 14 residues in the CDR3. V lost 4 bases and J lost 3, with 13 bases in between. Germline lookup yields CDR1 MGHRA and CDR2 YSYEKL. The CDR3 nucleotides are TGCGCCAGCAGCCTAGGGGTAGAGAGCTACGAGCAGTACTTC. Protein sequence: CASSLGVESYEQYF.

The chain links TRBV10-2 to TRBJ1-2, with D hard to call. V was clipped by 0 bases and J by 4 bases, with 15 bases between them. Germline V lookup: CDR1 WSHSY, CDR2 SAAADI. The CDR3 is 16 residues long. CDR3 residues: CASSESNRAHPYGYTF. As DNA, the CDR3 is TGCGCCAGCAGTGAGTCGAATAGGGCCCATCCCTATGGCTACACCTTC.

The CDR3 here is CASSFFGPNTEAFF. The DNA of the CDR3 is TGTGCCAGCAGTTTTTTTGGCCCGAACACTGAAGCTTTCTTT. The gene calls are TRBV27 and TRBJ1-1; D gene uncertain. The germline gives CDR1 MNHEY, CDR2 SMNVEV (reference sequence). CDR3 length: 14 amino acids. V lost 3 bases and J lost 1, with 9 bases in between.

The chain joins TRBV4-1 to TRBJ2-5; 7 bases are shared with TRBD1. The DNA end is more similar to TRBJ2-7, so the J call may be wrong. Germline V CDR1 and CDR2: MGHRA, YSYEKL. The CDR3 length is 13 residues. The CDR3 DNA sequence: TGCGCCAGCAGCCTCGGGACAGCATACGAGCAGTACTTC. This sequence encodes CASSLGTAYEQYF.

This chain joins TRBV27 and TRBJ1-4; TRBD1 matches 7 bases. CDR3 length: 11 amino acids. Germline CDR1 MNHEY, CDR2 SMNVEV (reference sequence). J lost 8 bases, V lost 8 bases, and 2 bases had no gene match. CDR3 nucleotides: TGTGCCAGCCGAGGGGGCGAAAAACTGTTTTTT. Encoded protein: CASRGGEKLFF.

CDR3 DNA sequence: TGTGCCAGTAGTATCCTAGCGTACCGCACAGATACGCAGTATTTT. Encoded protein: CASSILAYRTDTQYF. The J gene is TRBJ2-3, the V gene TRBV19; D is perhaps TRBD2 (6 bases). Trimming stripped 3 bases from V and 1 base from J, with 11 bases between. Looked up from germline, CDR1 is LNHDA and CDR2 is SQIVND (reference sequence). This CDR3 contains 15 residues.